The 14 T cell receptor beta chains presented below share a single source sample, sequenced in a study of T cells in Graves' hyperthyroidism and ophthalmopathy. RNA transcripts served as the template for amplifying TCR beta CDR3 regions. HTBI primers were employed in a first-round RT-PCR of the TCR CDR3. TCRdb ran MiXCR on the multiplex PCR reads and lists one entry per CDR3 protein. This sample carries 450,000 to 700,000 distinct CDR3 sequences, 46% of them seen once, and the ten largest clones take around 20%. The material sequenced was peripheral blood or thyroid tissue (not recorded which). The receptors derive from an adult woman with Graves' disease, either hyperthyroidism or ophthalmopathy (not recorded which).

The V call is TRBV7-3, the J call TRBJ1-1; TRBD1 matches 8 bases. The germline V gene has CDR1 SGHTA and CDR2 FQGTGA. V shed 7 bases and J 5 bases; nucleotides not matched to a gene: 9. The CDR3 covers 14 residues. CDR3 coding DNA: TGTGCCAGCAACGTGGGACAGGTCGGAACTGAAGCTTTCTTT. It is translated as CASNVGQVGTEAFF.

CDR3 sequence reads: CSVEVLAVNTEAFF. The DNA of the CDR3 is TGCAGCGTTGAAGTTCTAGCTGTAAACACTGAAGCTTTCTTT. This chain links TRBV29-1 with TRBJ1-1, with D hard to call. Germline V gene lookup returns CDR1 SQVTM and CDR2 ANQGSEA. V shed 1 base and J shed 2 bases, with 11 bases lying between them. The CDR3 spans 14 residues.

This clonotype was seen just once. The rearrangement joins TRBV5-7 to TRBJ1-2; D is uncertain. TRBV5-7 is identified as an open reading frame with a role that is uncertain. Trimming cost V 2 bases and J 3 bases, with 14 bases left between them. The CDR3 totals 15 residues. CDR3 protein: CASSFFGRSDYGYTF. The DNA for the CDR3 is TGTGCCAGCAGCTTCTTTGGCAGGAGTGACTATGGCTACACCTTC.

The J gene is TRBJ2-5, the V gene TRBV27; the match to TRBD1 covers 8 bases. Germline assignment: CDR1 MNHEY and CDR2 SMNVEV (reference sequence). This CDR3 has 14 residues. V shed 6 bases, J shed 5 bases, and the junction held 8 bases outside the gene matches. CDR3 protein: CASSRTRGLETQYF. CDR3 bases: TGTGCCAGCAGCCGAACCAGGGGGCTGGAGACCCAGTACTTC.

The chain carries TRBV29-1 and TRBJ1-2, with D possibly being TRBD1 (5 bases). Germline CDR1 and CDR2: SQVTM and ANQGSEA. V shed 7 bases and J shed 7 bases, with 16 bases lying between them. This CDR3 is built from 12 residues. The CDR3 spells CSAPVRQFGYTF. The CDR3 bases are TGCAGCGCCCCAGTCCGACAGTTTGGCTACACCTTC.

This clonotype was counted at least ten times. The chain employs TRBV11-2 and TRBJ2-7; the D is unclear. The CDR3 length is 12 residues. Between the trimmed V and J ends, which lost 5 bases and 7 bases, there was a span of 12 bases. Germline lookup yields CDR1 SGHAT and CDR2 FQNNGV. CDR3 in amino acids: CASSPPSLEQYF. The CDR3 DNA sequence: TGTGCCAGCAGCCCGCCCTCCTTGGAGCAGTACTTC.

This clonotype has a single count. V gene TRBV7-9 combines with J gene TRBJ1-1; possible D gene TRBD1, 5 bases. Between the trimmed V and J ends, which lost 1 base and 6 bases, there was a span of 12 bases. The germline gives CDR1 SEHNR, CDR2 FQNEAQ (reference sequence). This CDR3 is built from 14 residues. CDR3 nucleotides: TGTGCCAGCAGCTTAGAGGTGGGGGTCGCTGAAGCTTTCTTT. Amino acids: CASSLEVGVAEAFF.

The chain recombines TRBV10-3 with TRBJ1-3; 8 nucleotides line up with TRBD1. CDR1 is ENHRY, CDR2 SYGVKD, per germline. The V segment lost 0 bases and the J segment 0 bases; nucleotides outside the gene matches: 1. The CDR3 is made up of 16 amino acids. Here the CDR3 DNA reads TGTGCCATCAGTGAGTCGGACAGGGCCTCTGGAAACACCATATATTTT. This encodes CAISESDRASGNTIYF.

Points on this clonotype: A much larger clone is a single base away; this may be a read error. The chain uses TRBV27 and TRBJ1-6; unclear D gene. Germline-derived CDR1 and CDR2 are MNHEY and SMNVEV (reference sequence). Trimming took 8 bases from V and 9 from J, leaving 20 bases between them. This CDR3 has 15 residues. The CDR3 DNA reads TGTGCCAGCGGGCGGACTACCCTCGGGAGTTCACCCCTCCACTTT. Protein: CASGRTTLGSSPLHF.

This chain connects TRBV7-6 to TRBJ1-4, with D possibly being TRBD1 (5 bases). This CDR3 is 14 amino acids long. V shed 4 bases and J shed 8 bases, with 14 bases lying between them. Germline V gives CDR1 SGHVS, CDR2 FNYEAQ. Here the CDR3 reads CASSSTWGREKLFF. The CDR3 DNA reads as TGTGCCAGCAGCTCAACGTGGGGGAGGGAAAAACTGTTTTTT. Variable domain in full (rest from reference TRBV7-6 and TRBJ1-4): GAGVSQSPRYKVTKRGQDVALRCDPISGHVSLYWYRQALGQGPEFLTYFNYEAQQDKSGLPNDRFSAERPEGSISTLTIQRTEQRDSAMYRCASSSTWGREKLFFGSGTQLSVL.

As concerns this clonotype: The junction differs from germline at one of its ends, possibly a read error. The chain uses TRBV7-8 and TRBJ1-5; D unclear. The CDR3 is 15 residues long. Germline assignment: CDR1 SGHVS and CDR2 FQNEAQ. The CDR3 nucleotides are TGTGCCGGCAGCCTCAGAGACGGCCTCAATCAGCCCCAGCATTTT. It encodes CAGSLRDGLNQPQHF.

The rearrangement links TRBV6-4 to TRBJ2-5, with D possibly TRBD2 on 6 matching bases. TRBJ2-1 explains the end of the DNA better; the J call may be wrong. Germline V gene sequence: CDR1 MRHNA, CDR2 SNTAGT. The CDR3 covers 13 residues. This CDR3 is CASSDGDGGEQFF. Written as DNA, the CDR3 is TGTGCCAGCAGTGACGGGGACGGAGGGGAACAGTTCTTC.

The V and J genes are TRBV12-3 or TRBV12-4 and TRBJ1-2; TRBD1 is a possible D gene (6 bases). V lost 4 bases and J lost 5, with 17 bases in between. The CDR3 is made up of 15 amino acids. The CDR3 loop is CASSSGTTREYGYTF. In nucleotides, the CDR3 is TGTGCCAGCAGTTCCGGGACAACCAGAGAGTATGGCTACACCTTC.

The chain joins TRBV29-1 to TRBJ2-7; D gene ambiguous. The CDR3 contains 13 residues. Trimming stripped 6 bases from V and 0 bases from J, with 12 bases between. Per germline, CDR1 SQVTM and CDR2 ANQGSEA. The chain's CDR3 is CSVASRDSYEQYF. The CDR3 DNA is TGCAGCGTCGCCAGCAGAGACTCCTACGAGCAGTACTTC.